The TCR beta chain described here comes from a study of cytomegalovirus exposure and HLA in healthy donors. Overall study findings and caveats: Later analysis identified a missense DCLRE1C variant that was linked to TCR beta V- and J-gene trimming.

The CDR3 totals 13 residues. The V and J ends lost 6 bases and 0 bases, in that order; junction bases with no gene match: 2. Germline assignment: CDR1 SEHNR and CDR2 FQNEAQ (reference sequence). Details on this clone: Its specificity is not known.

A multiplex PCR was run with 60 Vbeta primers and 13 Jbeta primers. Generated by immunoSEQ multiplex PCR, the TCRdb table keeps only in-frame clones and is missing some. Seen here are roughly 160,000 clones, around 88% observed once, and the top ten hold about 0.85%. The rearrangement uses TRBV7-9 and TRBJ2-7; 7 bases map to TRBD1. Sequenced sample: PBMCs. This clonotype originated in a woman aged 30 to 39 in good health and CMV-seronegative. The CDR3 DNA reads TGTGCCAGCAGGAGGGACAGCTCCTACGAGCAGTACTTC. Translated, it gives CASRRDSSYEQYF.